This T cell receptor beta chain was sequenced in a study of CD8+ T cells in alopecia areata. CDR1 and CDR2 from the germline V gene are SQVTM and ANQGSEA. This CDR3 contains 11 residues. V lost 6 bases and J lost 8, with 14 bases in between. As concerns this clone: Its target is not known.

Once RNA had been extracted, it was reverse transcribed into cDNA to act as the sequencing template. Sequenced by immunoSEQ multiplex PCR; TCRdb stores in-frame clones only, minus some. This sample has 110,000 or so clones, with roughly 69% found just once. Findings of the study overall: Between patients, shared TCR sequences were less clear than in mice. This was possibly due in part to HLA diversity in the patient population. An increase in clonality over normal scalp was evident in lesional scalp, especially alopecia totalis/universalis.

Investigators sorted PBMCs to obtain both CD4+ and CD8+ T cells. Material for sequencing was CD4+ T cells sorted from blood. This clonotype originated in a human donor in good health. This chain links TRBV29-1 with TRBJ2-7; no reliable D call. The CDR3 bases are TGCAGCGTGCAAAGAATTGATAAGCAGTACTTC. This gives the protein CSVQRIDKQYF.